The 24 T cell receptor beta chains presented below share a single source sample, sequenced in a study of OX40 agonist ivuxolimab in advanced cancers. Measured with immunoSEQ multiplex PCR; TCRdb has only the in-frame clones, and not every one. The table lists over 35,000 clones, 85% to 90% of them singletons, with about a fifth in the top ten. This specimen consisted of CD4+ or CD8+ T cells sorted from blood, obtained in a trial of the OX40 agonist ivuxolimab. The origin of the receptors is an adult with an advanced solid tumor such as melanoma, head and neck, liver or kidney cancer.

V usage is TRBV6-5 and J usage is TRBJ1-1; D is unclear. Per germline, CDR1 MNHEY and CDR2 SVGAGI. The CDR3 is 13 amino acids. V dropped 0 bases and J dropped 4 bases, with 6 bases sitting between them. The CDR3 DNA sequence: TGTGCCAGCAGTTACTCGATGGGCACTGAAGCTTTCTTT. As protein: CASSYSMGTEAFF.

The chain has TRBV11-2 and TRBJ2-1; 9 bases fit TRBD2. The CDR3 is 17 amino acids. Germline V gene data show CDR1 as SGHAT and CDR2 as FQNNGV. Trimming at V came to 7 bases and at J to 5 bases, leaving 15 bases not matched to a gene. CDR3 nucleotide sequence: TGTGCCAGCAATCCCCTTGCTAGCGGGGCCATTGACAATGAGCAGTTCTTC. Amino acids: CASNPLASGAIDNEQFF.

CDR3 nucleotide sequence: TGCGCCAGCAGCCAAGCCACAGGGGGTCGGAATCAGCCCCAGCATTTT. It translates to CASSQATGGRNQPQHF. The chain combines TRBV4-1 with TRBJ1-5; 8 nucleotides match TRBD1. Germline CDR1 reads MGHRA; CDR2 reads YSYEKL. The length of the CDR3 is 16 residues. V trimming: 1 base; J trimming: 4 bases; junction bases outside the gene matches: 6.

V usage is TRBV7-6 and J usage is TRBJ2-1; D may correspond to TRBD1 or TRBD2 (5 bases each). Germline V gene data show CDR1 as SGHVS and CDR2 as FNYEAQ. The V and J ends lost 4 bases and 8 bases respectively, with 21 bases between them. The CDR3 sequence is 16 residues long. CDR3 DNA: TGTGCCAGCAGCTCCGACCGAAGGGGCGGGTGGTATGAGCAGTTCTTC. This encodes CASSSDRRGGWYEQFF.

This chain uses TRBV5-4 with TRBJ2-7; 7 bases align to TRBD2. With V trimmed by 0 bases and J by 0 bases, 3 bases remained unmatched. CDR3 size: 15 residues. CDR1 and CDR2 (germline): SGHNT, YYREEE (reference sequence). CDR3: CASSLVRGSSYEQYF. DNA of the CDR3: TGTGCCAGCAGCTTGGTGCGCGGGAGCTCCTACGAGCAGTACTTC. Together with reference TRBV5-4 and TRBJ2-7, the CDR3 gives the full variable domain: ETGVTQSPTHLIKTRGQQVTLRCSSQSGHNTVSWYQQALGQGPQFIFQYYREEENGRGNFPPRFSGLQFPNYSSELNVNALELDDSALYLCASSLVRGSSYEQYFGPGTRLTVT.

The J gene is TRBJ1-2, the V gene TRBV5-6; the D gene is possibly TRBD1 (6 bases). Trimming left V 0 bases short and J 5 bases short, with 11 bases between. Germline assignment: CDR1 SGHDT and CDR2 YYEEEE. This CDR3 contains 14 residues. Written as DNA, the CDR3 is TGTGCCAGCAGCTTGGGACAGGTCTTTTATGGCTACACCTTC. This translates into CASSLGQVFYGYTF.

In nucleotides, the CDR3 is TGCGCCAGCAGCCCTAGCGCGACAGGGGAATACGAGCAGTACTTC. This sequence encodes CASSPSATGEYEQYF. The rearrangement joins TRBV4-3 to TRBJ2-7, with TRBD1 identical over 8 bases. Per germline, CDR1 LGHNA and CDR2 YSLEER. This CDR3 is 15 amino acids long. V trimming: 4 bases; J trimming: 4 bases; junction bases outside the gene matches: 9.

The V gene is TRBV4-1, the J gene TRBJ2-3; no reliable D call. The CDR3 consists of 15 residues. V lost 0 bases to trimming and J lost 1 base, with 8 bases between them. Germline-derived CDR1 and CDR2 are MGHRA and YSYEKL. Here the CDR3 DNA reads TGCGCCAGCAGCCAAGAAGGGCAGGGCACAGATACGCAGTATTTT. Its translation: CASSQEGQGTDTQYF.

The rearrangement uses TRBV4-3 and TRBJ1-6; D is unclear. V was shortened by 4 bases and J by 4 bases, with 8 bases between the two germline ends. This CDR3 region has 14 residues. The germline gives CDR1 LGHNA, CDR2 YSLEER. The CDR3 nucleotides are TGCGCCAGCAGCCGAGATGGTTATAATTCACCCCTCCACTTT. Protein: CASSRDGYNSPLHF.

This clone has just one count. The chain has TRBV29-1 and TRBJ1-2; tentatively, D is TRBD1 (6 bases). V was clipped by 5 bases and J by 7 bases, with 17 bases between them. Germline loops: CDR1 SQVTM, CDR2 ANQGSEA. This CDR3 has 13 amino acids. CDR3 sequence: CSVPRGAGGGYTF. The CDR3, as DNA: TGCAGCGTTCCAAGGGGGGCAGGAGGTGGCTACACCTTC. The full variable domain, in which reference TRBV29-1 and TRBJ1-2 provide the parts outside the CDR3, is SAVISQKPSRDICQRGTSLTIQCQVDSQVTMMFWYRQQPGQSLTLIATANQGSEATYESGFVIDKFPISRPNLTFSTLTVSNMSPEDSSIYLCSVPRGAGGGYTFGSGTRLTVV.

This chain links TRBV28 with TRBJ2-1; TRBD1 matches at 7 bases. CDR1 and CDR2 from the germline V gene are MDHEN and SYDVKM. With 7 bases clipped from V and 6 bases from J, the junction kept 9 bases outside the gene matches. This CDR3 comprises 14 residues. CDR3 nucleotides: TGTGCCAGCAACCTACCGACAGGGCGCAATGAGCAGTTCTTC. This translates into CASNLPTGRNEQFF.

This chain links TRBV5-4 with TRBJ2-6, with D unresolved. V lost 2 bases and J 2 bases, leaving 5 bases between the germline ends. Germline CDR1 and CDR2: SGHNT and YYREEE (reference sequence). CDR3 length: 14 amino acids. CDR3 nucleotides: TGTGCCAGCAGCTTAGGTGCTGGGGCCAACGTCCTGACTTTC. Translation gives CASSLGAGANVLTF.

In nucleotides, the CDR3 is TGTGCCAGCCCCCAGCGGGGGGGTATTTATTTT. The encoded protein is CASPQRGGIYF. The chain is built from TRBV21-1 and TRBJ2-3; no DNA check was done on the table's D call, TRBD2. TRBV21-1 is shown as a pseudogene. The length of the CDR3 is 11 residues.

The chain carries TRBV29-1 and TRBJ1-1; D call uncertain. The CDR3 has 16 amino acids. Trimming removed 0 bases at V and 0 bases at J, with 14 bases between. In germline, CDR1 is SQVTM, CDR2 ANQGSEA. This chain's CDR3 is CSVEDPFLGMNTEAFF. For the CDR3, the DNA is TGCAGCGTTGAAGACCCGTTTTTGGGTATGAACACTGAAGCTTTCTTT.

This clone was counted only a few times. The chain recombines TRBV7-6 with TRBJ2-7; 8 bases agree with TRBD2. With 1 base clipped from V and 2 bases from J, the junction kept 4 bases outside the gene matches. This CDR3 is 15 amino acids long. The germline gives CDR1 SGHVS, CDR2 FNYEAQ. The CDR3, as DNA: TGTGCCAGCAGCTTAGGTAGCGGGGTCACCTACGAGCAGTACGTC. Translation gives CASSLGSGVTYEQYV.

This sequence joins TRBV28 and TRBJ1-2; 9 bases are shared with TRBD1. From germline, CDR1 is MDHEN and CDR2 SYDVKM. This CDR3 region has 14 residues. The trim removed 7 bases at V and 7 bases at J, leaving 10 bases unmatched. The CDR3 bases are TGTGCCAGCACTAAGACAGGGGGAATTCTTGGCTACACCTTC. Translating it yields CASTKTGGILGYTF.

The chain joins TRBV9 to TRBJ1-5; TRBD1 aligns across 7 bases. The germline CDR1 and CDR2 sequences are SGDLS and YYNGEE. The CDR3 contains 15 residues. The V gene end was trimmed by 4 bases and the J gene end by 4 bases; junction bases not matched to a gene: 8. The CDR3 protein is CASSSTDRTNQPQHF. CDR3 coding DNA: TGTGCCAGCAGCTCTACGGACAGGACAAATCAGCCCCAGCATTTT.

J is TRBJ2-3 and V is TRBV4-3; D unclear. The CDR3 runs 14 residues. V dropped 3 bases and J dropped 6 bases, with 13 bases sitting between them. CDR1 is LGHNA and CDR2 is YSLEER in the germline V gene. This CDR3 reads CASSQKPQGDTQYF. The CDR3 DNA is TGCGCCAGCAGCCAGAAGCCCCAAGGGGATACGCAGTATTTT.

V usage is TRBV4-3 and J usage is TRBJ1-1, with 7 bases matching TRBD1. Germline values: CDR1 LGHNA, CDR2 YSLEER. After removal of 0 bases from V and 4 bases from J, the junction contained 5 bases not matched to a gene. CDR3 length: 15 amino acids. The CDR3 sequence: CASSQDLAGGTEAFF. The CDR3 region has the DNA TGCGCCAGCAGCCAAGATCTTGCAGGGGGCACTGAAGCTTTCTTT.

This sequence joins TRBV6-5 and TRBJ1-1; D gene ambiguous. The CDR3 consists of 10 residues. Germline V gene data show CDR1 as MNHEY and CDR2 as SVGAGI. Trimming removed 6 bases from V and 7 bases from J, with 6 bases in between. CDR3 amino acids: CASRGVEAFF. In nucleotides, the CDR3 is TGTGCCAGCAGGGGTGTTGAAGCTTTCTTT.

The chain uses TRBV21-1 and TRBJ1-3. TRBV21-1 is classified as a pseudogene. The CDR3 runs 17 residues. CDR3 bases: TGTGCCAGCAGCAAAGGTACGGTGGCAGCCCATCCAAACACCATATATTTT. It yields the protein CASSKGTVAAHPNTIYF.

This clone was observed once. The rearrangement links TRBV15 to TRBJ1-4; D is perhaps TRBD1 (5 bases). V was cut by 2 bases and J by 4 bases, with 14 bases left in between. This CDR3 is 16 amino acids long. Per germline, CDR1 LNHNV and CDR2 YYDKDF (reference sequence). CDR3 residues: CATSRRRGLDNEKLFF. The CDR3 region has the DNA TGTGCCACCAGCAGACGTAGGGGCTTGGATAATGAAAAACTGTTTTTT.

This chain uses TRBV5-4 with TRBJ2-2; TRBD2 agrees at 9 bases. J gave up 4 bases and V 2 bases, and 6 bases lay outside the gene matches. The CDR3 loop spans 16 amino acids. The germline CDR1 and CDR2 sequences are SGHNT and YYREEE (reference sequence). This CDR3 reads CASSFISGGFTGELFF. CDR3 coding DNA: TGTGCCAGCAGCTTTATAAGCGGGGGGTTCACCGGGGAGCTGTTTTTT.

The V call is TRBV29-1, the J call TRBJ2-2; possibly TRBD1 for D (5 bases). V was shortened by 0 bases and J by 7 bases, with 12 bases between the two germline ends. Per the germline V gene, CDR1 is SQVTM and CDR2 is ANQGSEA. The CDR3 spans 14 residues. The CDR3 protein is CSVEENQGSGELFF. The CDR3 coding sequence is TGCAGCGTTGAAGAAAACCAGGGAAGCGGGGAGCTGTTTTTT.